The clone carrying this T cell receptor (beta chain) was seen a handful of times. The target antigen is unknown. The CDR3 covers 15 residues. After removal of 6 bases from V and 4 bases from J, the junction contained 9 bases not matched to a gene. Germline lookup yields CDR1 SNHLY and CDR2 FYNNEI. The data are from a study of T cells in tumors after PD-1 blockade. Study summary: Daily vismodegib 150 mg continued in a subset of anti-PD-1-treated patients. Notes on the study in general: Peripheral recruitment is suggested, as some novel exhausted tumor clones were in pre-treatment blood.

Genomic DNA template from tumor biopsies or peripheral blood, roughly 550 ng to 6,004 ng input. Repertoires were generated with immunoSEQ multiplex PCR, while TCRdb's copy carries only in-frame clones and drops some. The sample records 14,000 or so clones, roughly 82% being singletons. This specimen was PBMCs, taken after anti-PD-1 treatment. The source of this sequence is a human donor with basal cell carcinoma. The chain employs TRBV2 and TRBJ1-1; 9 bases map to TRBD1. CDR3 in amino acids: CASRGLRQGGTEAFF. In DNA form, the CDR3 reads TGTGCCAGCAGGGGGTTACGACAGGGGGGCACTGAAGCTTTCTTT.